A selection of T cell receptor beta chains follows, all from one sample in a study of blood T cell repertoires in COVID-19. Clones were sequenced by immunoSEQ multiplex PCR, and TCRdb holds only the in-frame ones, with some missing. Here the sample spans around 150,000 clones, approximately 80% being singletons. The source material was PBMCs or T cells enriched from blood (not recorded which). These receptors all come from a woman between 55 and 75 years old who had recovered from COVID-19. Both conserved end residues are part of each CDR3. D genes are given only for firm matches.

D	length	J	V	CDR3
-	13	TRBJ2-3	TRBV11-2	CASSSSPADTQYF
TRBD1	16	TRBJ1-1	TRBV9	CASSVGTGAGYTEAFF
-	13	TRBJ2-7	TRBV9	CASSVGLSYEQYF
TRBD1	17	TRBJ1-1	TRBV30	CAWRPIPGQPLNTEAFF
-	12	TRBJ2-1	TRBV6-4	CASPGAYNEQFF
TRBD2	15	TRBJ2-3	TRBV2	CASSESVLAADTQYF
TRBD1	15	TRBJ2-5	TRBV6-5	CASSYRDRRRETQYF
TRBD1	16	TRBJ2-5	TRBV5-4	CASSPRPEGAGETQYF
-	13	TRBJ2-7	TRBV2	CASSATGTYEQYF
-	12	TRBJ1-5	TRBV24-1	CATSDPGQPQHF
-	14	TRBJ1-2	TRBV3-1/TRBV3-2	CASSLKLSVYGYTF
TRBD2	11	TRBJ2-7	TRBV2	CASGGGYEQYF